This T cell receptor (beta chain) was found in a study of identical twins. TCRdb reprocessed the 5' RACE reads with MiXCR, giving one entry per CDR3 protein. The repertoire consists of 450,000 or so distinct CDR3 sequences, with approximately 25% occurring once and the leading ten covering 2.9%. This clonotype was seen at least ten times. The data also belong to a second study, concerning T cells expressing NK-cell markers.

This TCR came from a young woman in good health. The sequencing sample was made of CD4+ T cells sorted from blood.

The CDR3 nucleotides read TGCGCCAGCAGTATGGGGGAGCCGAACACTGAAGCTTTCTTT. This translates into CASSMGEPNTEAFF. This chain joins TRBV5-1 and TRBJ1-1, with D perhaps TRBD1 (5 bases). V was shortened by 5 bases and J by 1 base, with 12 bases between the two germline ends. Looked up from germline, CDR1 is SGHRS and CDR2 is YFSETQ. The CDR3 is 14 amino acids.